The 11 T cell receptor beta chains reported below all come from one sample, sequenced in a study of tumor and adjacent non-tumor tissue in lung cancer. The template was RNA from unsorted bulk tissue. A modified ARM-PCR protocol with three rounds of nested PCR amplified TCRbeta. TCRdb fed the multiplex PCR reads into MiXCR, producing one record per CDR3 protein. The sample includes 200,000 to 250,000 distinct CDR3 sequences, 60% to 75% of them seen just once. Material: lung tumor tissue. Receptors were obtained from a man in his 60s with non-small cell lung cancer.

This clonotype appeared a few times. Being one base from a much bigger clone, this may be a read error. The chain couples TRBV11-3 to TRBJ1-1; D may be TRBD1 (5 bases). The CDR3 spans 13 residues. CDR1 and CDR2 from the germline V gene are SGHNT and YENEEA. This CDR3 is CANSSSGFTEAFF. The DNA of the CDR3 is TGTGCCAACAGCTCGTCAGGGTTTACTGAAGCTTTCTTT. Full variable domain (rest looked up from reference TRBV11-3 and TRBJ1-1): EAGVVQSPRYKIIEKKQPVAFWCNPISGHNTLYWYLQNLGQGPELLIRYENEEAVDDSQLPKDRFSAERLKGVDSTLKIQPAELGDSAVYLCANSSSGFTEAFFGQGTRLTVV.

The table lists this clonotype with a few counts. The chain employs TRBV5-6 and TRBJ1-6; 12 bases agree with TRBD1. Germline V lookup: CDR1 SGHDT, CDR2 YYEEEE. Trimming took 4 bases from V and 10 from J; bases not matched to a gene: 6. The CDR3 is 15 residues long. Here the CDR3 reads CASSRDRGLGSPLHF. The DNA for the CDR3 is TGTGCCAGCAGCCGGGACAGGGGGCTCGGCTCACCCCTCCACTTT.

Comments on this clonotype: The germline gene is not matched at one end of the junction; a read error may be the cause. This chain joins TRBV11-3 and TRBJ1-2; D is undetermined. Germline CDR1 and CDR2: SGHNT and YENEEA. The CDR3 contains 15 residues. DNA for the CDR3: TGTGCCAGCAGCCTAGATTCGAGGTTACGTTATGGCTACACCTTC. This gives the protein CASSLDSRLRYGYTF.

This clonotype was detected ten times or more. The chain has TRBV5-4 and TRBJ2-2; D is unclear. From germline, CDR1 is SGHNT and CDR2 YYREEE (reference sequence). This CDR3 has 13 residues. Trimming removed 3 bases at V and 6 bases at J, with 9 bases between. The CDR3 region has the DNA TGTGCCAGCAGCTGGGGAAGGTCCGGGGAGCTGTTTTTT. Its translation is CASSWGRSGELFF.

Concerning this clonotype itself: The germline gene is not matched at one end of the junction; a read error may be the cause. The CDR3 sequence is CANSLARGGKTDTQYF. CDR3 nucleotides: TGTGCCAACAGCTTGGCCCGCGGGGGAAAAACAGATACGCAGTATTTT. The V and J genes are TRBV5-4 and TRBJ2-3; 7 nucleotides line up with TRBD2. The CDR3 has 16 residues. Germline CDR1 reads SGHNT; CDR2 reads YYREEE (reference sequence).

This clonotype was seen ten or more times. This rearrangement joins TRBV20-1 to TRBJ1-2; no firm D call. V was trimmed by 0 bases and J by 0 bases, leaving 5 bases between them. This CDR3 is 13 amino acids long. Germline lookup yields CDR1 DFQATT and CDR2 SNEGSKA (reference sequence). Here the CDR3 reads CSARDISNYGYTF. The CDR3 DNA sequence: TGCAGTGCTAGAGACATATCTAACTATGGCTACACCTTC.

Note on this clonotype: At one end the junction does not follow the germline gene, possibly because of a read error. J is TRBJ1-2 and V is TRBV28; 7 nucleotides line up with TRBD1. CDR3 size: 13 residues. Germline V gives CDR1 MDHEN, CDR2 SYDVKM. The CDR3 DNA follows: TGTGACAGCAGGGTACCAGGGGGGTATGGCTACACCTTC. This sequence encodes CDSRVPGGYGYTF.

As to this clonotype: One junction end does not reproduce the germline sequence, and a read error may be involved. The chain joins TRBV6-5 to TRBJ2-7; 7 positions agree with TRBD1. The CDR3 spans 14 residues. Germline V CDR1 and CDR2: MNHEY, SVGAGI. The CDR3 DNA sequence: TGTACCAGCAGCCTCGGGACAGCCAGACGCGAGCAGTACTTC. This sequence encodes CTSSLGTARREQYF.

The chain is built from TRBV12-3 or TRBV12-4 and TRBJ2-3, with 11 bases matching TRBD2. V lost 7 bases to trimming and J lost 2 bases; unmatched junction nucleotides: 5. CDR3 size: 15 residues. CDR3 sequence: CASIETSGDTDTQYF. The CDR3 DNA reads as TGTGCCAGCATAGAGACTAGCGGGGACACAGATACGCAGTATTTT.

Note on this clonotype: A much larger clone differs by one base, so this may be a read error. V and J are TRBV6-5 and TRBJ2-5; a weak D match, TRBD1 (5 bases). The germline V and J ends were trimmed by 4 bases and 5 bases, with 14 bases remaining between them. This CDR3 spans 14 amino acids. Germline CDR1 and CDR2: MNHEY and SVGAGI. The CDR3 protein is CASSSPRARETQYF. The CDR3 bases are TGTGCCAGCAGTTCGCCCAGGGCCAGGGAGACCCAGTACTTC.

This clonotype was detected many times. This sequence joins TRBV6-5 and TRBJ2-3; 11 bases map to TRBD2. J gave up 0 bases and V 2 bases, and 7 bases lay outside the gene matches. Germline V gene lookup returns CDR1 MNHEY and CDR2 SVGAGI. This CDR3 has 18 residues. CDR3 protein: CASSYVGLAVGSTDTQYF. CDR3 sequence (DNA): TGTGCCAGCAGTTACGTGGGACTAGCGGTAGGGAGCACAGATACGCAGTATTTT.